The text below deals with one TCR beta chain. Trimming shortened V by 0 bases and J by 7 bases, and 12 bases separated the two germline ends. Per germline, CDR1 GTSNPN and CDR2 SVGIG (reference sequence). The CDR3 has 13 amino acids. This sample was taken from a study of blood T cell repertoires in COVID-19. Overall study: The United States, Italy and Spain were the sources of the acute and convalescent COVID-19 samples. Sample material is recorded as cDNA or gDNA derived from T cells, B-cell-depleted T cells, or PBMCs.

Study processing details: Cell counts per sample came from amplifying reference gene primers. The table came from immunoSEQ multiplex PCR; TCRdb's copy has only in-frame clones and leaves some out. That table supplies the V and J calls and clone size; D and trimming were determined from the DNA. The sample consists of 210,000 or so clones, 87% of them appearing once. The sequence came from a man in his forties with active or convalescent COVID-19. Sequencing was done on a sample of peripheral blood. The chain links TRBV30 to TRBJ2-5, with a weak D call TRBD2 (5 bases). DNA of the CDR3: TGTGCCTGGAGTGTACTAGGATCAGGGACCCAGTACTTC. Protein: CAWSVLGSGTQYF.